This T cell receptor (beta chain) was sequenced for a study of T cells expressing NK-cell markers. Study summary: Sorted CD3+CD56-NKG2C+, CD3+CD56+NKG2C- and CD3+CD56+NKG2C+ T cells were the source of the TCR beta repertoires. Eight donors were sequenced, of whom seven were HCMV-seropositive, while the remaining one was HCMV-seronegative.

CDR3 length: 16 amino acids. Germline loops: CDR1 ENHRY, CDR2 SYGVKD. Beta-chain TCR cDNA was generated via 5'RACE template switching with UMIs. TCRdb derives one entry per CDR3 protein from the 5' RACE reads, leaving out DNA. The sample has 350,000 to 400,000 distinct CDR3 sequences, and its top ten clones hold approximately 11%. This sequence joins TRBV10-3 and TRBJ2-3; the D call of TRBD2 rests on TCRdb alone, since no DNA is present to check it. This sequence originates from a woman aged 45-65 years in good health. Sequenced: blood T cells: a sorted CD56 or NKG2C T cell subset, CD4+ or CD8+ T cells, or bulk PBMC T cells (not recorded which). The CDR3 region is CATGTSGGTSTDTQYF.